This T cell receptor (delta chain) was obtained from a study of γδ T cells in repeated Plasmodium falciparum infection. This clone came up a few times. Its antigen is unidentified. This DNA's translation and the protein TCRdb lists, from a much larger clone, do not match at residue 5, likely due to a read error; the protein shown is translated from the DNA. Gammadelta T cells were flow-sorted from PBMC into Vgamma9/Vdelta2+ and Vdelta2-negative populations for bulk analysis. V lost 3 bases, J lost 0 bases, and 19 bases lay in between. CDR3 length equals 17 residues. Germline CDR1 reads GEAIGNYY; CDR2 reads EKD. General study results and limits: Malian donors came from one small rural village, predominantly one ethnic group.

TCRdb reanalysed the multiplex PCR reads via CATT. The sample lists over 45,000 delta-chain clones, 1.5% to 2% occurring once. The TCR was taken from a pool of human donors (malaria-infected and uninfected, not separated). The rearrangement joins TRDV2 to TRDJ1, with unresolved D. The J gene, missing from TCRdb, was assigned here through DNA to germline matching. The sequenced sample was gamma-delta T cells from blood. The CDR3 sequence: CACDAAGRPKYTDKLIF. CDR3 coding DNA: TGTGCCTGTGACGCCGCCGGGAGGCCAAAGTACACCGATAAACTCATCTTT.